These 2 T cell receptor beta chains originate from one sample sequenced in a study of control samples from healthy donors and cancer patients. Libraries were prepared by immunoSEQ multiplex PCR; TCRdb keeps only in-frame clonotypes and omits some of them. Found here are around 82,000 clones, 89% of them singletons; the top ten hold 6.5% to 7.5%. What was sequenced was blood. These receptors all stem from a man in his fifties in good health.

The gene calls are TRBV3-1 (or the pseudogene TRBV3-2) and TRBJ2-1, with no clear D. The germline gives CDR1 LGHDT, CDR2 YNNKEL (reference sequence). Trimming removed 0 bases at V and 6 bases at J, with 9 bases between. The CDR3 is 14 amino acids. The CDR3 reads CASSQDSQVNEQFF. CDR3 coding DNA: TGTGCCAGCAGCCAAGATTCGCAGGTCAATGAGCAGTTCTTC.

V is TRBV7-2 and J is TRBJ1-3, with D unresolved. Looked up from germline, CDR1 is SGHTA and CDR2 is FQGNSA. This CDR3 is 13 amino acids long. Trimming took off 5 bases at V and 2 bases at J, with 7 bases between the two ends. CDR3 sequence: CASSPGTGNTIYF. The DNA for the CDR3 is TGTGCCAGCAGCCCGGGAACTGGAAACACCATATATTTT.